This entry lists 29 T cell receptor beta chains sequenced from one sample in a study of control samples from healthy donors and cancer patients. The method was immunoSEQ multiplex PCR; TCRdb's version includes in-frame clones alone and lacks a portion of them. This sample yields some 110,000 clones, of which about four fifths are seen a single time; 13% belongs to the top ten. Sample: blood. The origin of the receptors is a woman between 45 and 60 years old in good health.

Only one count was recorded for this clone. This rearrangement joins TRBV19 to TRBJ1-3; TRBD1 matches at 7 bases. Germline lookup yields CDR1 LNHDA and CDR2 SQIVND (reference sequence). The J segment lost 2 bases and the V segment lost 6 bases, leaving 4 bases of the junction unmatched. The CDR3 covers 14 residues. CDR3 amino acids: CASRQGSPGNTIYF. DNA of the CDR3: TGTGCCAGTAGACAGGGGAGTCCTGGAAACACCATATATTTT.

V and J are TRBV10-3 and TRBJ2-2; 10 nucleotides agree with TRBD2. Losses at the gene ends were 1 base for V and 2 bases for J; bases not matched to a gene: 7. CDR1 and CDR2 (germline): ENHRY, SYGVKD. The CDR3 contains 18 residues. CDR3 protein: CAISEWEGTSDNTGELFF. The CDR3 DNA is TGTGCCATCAGTGAGTGGGAAGGGACTAGCGATAACACCGGGGAGCTGTTTTTT.

The genes are TRBV7-9 and TRBJ1-5; unclear D gene. CDR1 and CDR2 from the germline V gene are SEHNR and FQNEAQ (reference sequence). CDR3 length equals 14 residues. With 0 bases removed from V and 1 base from J, the gap between germline ends came to 4 bases. DNA of the CDR3: TGTGCCAGCAGCTTAGCGGGGAGCAATCAGCCCCAGCATTTT. This gives the protein CASSLAGSNQPQHF.

This clone was seen more than once but under ten times. The chain has TRBV2 and TRBJ2-7; TRBD1 agrees at 7 bases. Germline assignment: CDR1 SNHLY and CDR2 FYNNEI. J gave up 7 bases and V 11 bases, and 14 bases lay outside the gene matches. The CDR3 has 13 residues. The CDR3 sequence: CAVKDRSTREQYF. The DNA for the CDR3 is TGTGCCGTGAAGGACAGGTCTACTCGAGAGCAGTACTTC.

The genes are TRBV11-1 and TRBJ1-2; 8 bases map to TRBD1. J was trimmed by 4 bases and V by 3 bases; bases with no gene match: 7. CDR3 length equals 15 residues. CDR1 is SGHAT, CDR2 FQDESV, per germline (reference sequence). The CDR3 DNA reads as TGTGCCAGCAGCTTGCGTCAGGGGGCTACCTATGGCTACACCTTC. Amino acid sequence: CASSLRQGATYGYTF.

The V call is TRBV7-8, the J call TRBJ1-1; 7 nucleotides align to TRBD1. Germline V lookup: CDR1 SGHVS, CDR2 FQNEAQ. This CDR3 has 15 amino acids. V was pared by 5 bases and J by 1 base, with 7 bases of the junction left unmatched. Here the CDR3 reads CASSNRDRPNTEAFF. The CDR3, as DNA: TGTGCCAGCAGCAATCGGGACAGACCGAACACTGAAGCTTTCTTT. Full variable domain (remainder filled in from reference TRBV7-8 and TRBJ1-1): GAGVSQSPRYKVAKRGQDVALRCDPISGHVSLFWYQQALGQGPEFLTYFQNEAQLDKSGLPSDRFFAERPEGSVSTLKIQRTQQEDSAVYLCASSNRDRPNTEAFFGQGTRLTVV.

The chain recombines TRBV11-2 with TRBJ1-1; perhaps TRBD1 as D (5 bases). Trimming took off 5 bases at V and 0 bases at J, with 16 bases between the two ends. In germline, CDR1 is SGHAT, CDR2 FQNNGV. This CDR3 region has 16 residues. The CDR3 is CASSIRRGGLNTEAFF. DNA of the CDR3: TGTGCCAGCAGCATCAGGCGGGGGGGACTGAACACTGAAGCTTTCTTT.

This chain uses TRBV9 with TRBJ2-2; D gene uncertain. V lost 0 bases and J lost 6, with 15 bases in between. This CDR3 region has 16 residues. Germline-derived CDR1 and CDR2 are SGDLS and YYNGEE. The CDR3, as DNA: TGTGCCAGCAGCGTAGGAGACTCCCCTTATTCCGGGGAGCTGTTTTTT. Translated, it gives CASSVGDSPYSGELFF.

The rearrangement links TRBV5-4 to TRBJ2-1; TRBD2 is a possible D gene (6 bases). The CDR3 covers 16 residues. Germline V CDR1 and CDR2: SGHNT, YYREEE (reference sequence). Trimming left V 0 bases short and J 7 bases short, with 17 bases between. In DNA form, the CDR3 reads TGTGCCAGCAGCTTGGAAGGAGGAGGGGATAGGAATGAGCAGTTCTTC. Translated, it gives CASSLEGGGDRNEQFF.

The V call is TRBV12-3 or TRBV12-4, the J call TRBJ1-2; possibly TRBD1 for D (6 bases). Trimming shortened V by 6 bases and J by 6 bases, and 14 bases separated the two germline ends. There are 13 residues in the CDR3. The chain's CDR3 is CASSPTGNNGYTF. CDR3 coding DNA: TGTGCCAGCAGCCCAACAGGGAATAATGGCTACACCTTC.

Note on this clone: The same CDR3 also results from other DNA sequences found in this sample. This chain uses TRBV20-1 with TRBJ2-3; no clear D. V lost 5 bases and J lost 4, with 7 bases in between. The CDR3 runs to 11 residues. Germline CDR1 and CDR2: DFQATT and SNEGSKA (reference sequence). The chain's CDR3 is CSASPSDTQYF. The DNA of the CDR3 is TGCAGTGCTTCCCCATCAGATACGCAGTATTTT.

The chain uses TRBV15 and TRBJ2-1; D remains ambiguous. This CDR3 is built from 15 residues. Trimming pared 5 bases from V and 4 bases from J, leaving 15 bases between. Per germline, CDR1 LNHNV and CDR2 YYDKDF (reference sequence). CDR3 protein: CATSGAIFGYNEQFF. The DNA for the CDR3 is TGTGCCACCAGCGGCGCGATTTTCGGGTACAATGAGCAGTTCTTC.

J is TRBJ2-1 and V is TRBV24-1, with unresolved D. Germline V gives CDR1 KGHDR, CDR2 SFDVKD. The CDR3 sequence is 13 residues long. Trimming left V 6 bases short and J 2 bases short, with 7 bases between. CDR3 sequence (DNA): TGTGCCACCAGTTTAAGGGCCTACAATGAGCAGTTCTTC. Protein product: CATSLRAYNEQFF.

This clone is a singleton in its sample. The CDR3 spells CASSTGGSTKETQYF. Written as DNA, the CDR3 is TGTGCCAGTAGTACGGGAGGGAGTACGAAAGAGACCCAGTACTTC. This chain links TRBV19 with TRBJ2-5; the match to TRBD2 covers 8 bases. The CDR3 totals 15 residues. V dropped 4 bases and J dropped 3; count of bases not matched to a gene: 7. Germline V lookup: CDR1 LNHDA, CDR2 SQIVND (reference sequence).

This chain joins TRBV7-2 and TRBJ2-7; 11 bases align to TRBD1. Germline V lookup: CDR1 SGHTA, CDR2 FQGNSA. Germline trimming cut 6 bases from V and 5 bases from J; bases unmatched to any gene: 9. The CDR3 loop spans 15 amino acids. CDR3 nucleotide sequence: TGTGCCAGCAGAATCGGACAGGGGGCTTCTCACGAGCAGTACTTC. This sequence encodes CASRIGQGASHEQYF.

The rearrangement uses TRBV29-1 and TRBJ2-2; 8 bases are shared with TRBD2. Unmatched junction bases numbered 4, after V lost 8 bases and J lost 2 bases. The CDR3 totals 13 residues. Germline-derived CDR1 and CDR2 are SQVTM and ANQGSEA. The CDR3 protein is CSILAENTGELFF. As DNA, the CDR3 is TGCAGCATACTAGCGGAAAACACCGGGGAGCTGTTTTTT.

This clone was observed a handful of times. The J gene is TRBJ1-5, the V gene TRBV5-1, with D hard to call. CDR3 length: 13 amino acids. Trimming removed 8 bases from V and 6 bases from J, with 15 bases in between. In germline, CDR1 is SGHRS, CDR2 YFSETQ. CDR3 sequence (DNA): TGCGCCAGGGGGAAAAGTCGGAGTCAGCCCCAGCATTTT. As protein: CARGKSRSQPQHF.

V usage is TRBV5-5 and J usage is TRBJ2-7, with D perhaps matching TRBD2 (6 bases). CDR3 size: 11 residues. V was cut by 4 bases and J by 6 bases, with 8 bases left in between. CDR1 and CDR2 from the germline V gene are SGHKS and YYEKEE (reference sequence). As DNA, the CDR3 is TGTGCCAGCAGCCCGGGACTCGAGCAGTACTTC. Translated: CASSPGLEQYF.

This clone has just a few counts. This chain links TRBV20-1 with TRBJ2-3; D is possibly TRBD1 or TRBD2 (6 bases each). The CDR3 is 11 residues long. Trimming took off 3 bases at V and 9 bases at J, with 10 bases between the two ends. Germline V gene sequence: CDR1 DFQATT, CDR2 SNEGSKA (reference sequence). The CDR3 sequence is CSASRGPTQYF. The CDR3 DNA reads TGCAGTGCTAGCCGGGGGCCAACGCAGTATTTT.

V usage is TRBV6-2 or TRBV6-3 and J usage is TRBJ2-4, with TRBD2 matching over 9 bases. V shed 2 bases and J 6 bases; nucleotides not matched to a gene: 2. The CDR3 totals 14 residues. Germline lookup yields CDR1 MNHEY and CDR2 SVGEGT. The CDR3 DNA sequence: TGTGCCAGCAGTTACGGCGGGGGGGTAAACATTCAGTACTTC. This encodes CASSYGGGVNIQYF.

The V gene is TRBV3-1 (or the pseudogene TRBV3-2), the J gene TRBJ2-3; TRBD2 matches at 10 bases. This CDR3 comprises 14 residues. CDR1 and CDR2 (germline): LGHDT, YNNKEL (reference sequence). Trimming cost V 4 bases and J 4 bases; bases outside gene matches: 2. The CDR3 DNA sequence: TGTGCCAGCAGCCCGGGACTAGCGTCAGATACGCAGTATTTT. This translates into CASSPGLASDTQYF.

This chain joins TRBV9 and TRBJ2-7, with 8 bases that match TRBD1. This CDR3 comprises 12 residues. Germline loops: CDR1 SGDLS, CDR2 YYNGEE. J gave up 4 bases and V 4 bases, and 1 base lay outside the gene matches. The CDR3 nucleotides read TGTGCCAGCAGCACAGGGGGGTACGAGCAGTACTTC. Translating it yields CASSTGGYEQYF.

This clone was picked up one time. The gene calls are TRBV6-6 and TRBJ1-5; no clear D gene. CDR1 is MNHNY, CDR2 SVGAGI, per germline (reference sequence). V lost 1 base, J lost 4 bases, and 5 bases lay in between. The CDR3 is made up of 13 amino acids. The CDR3 is CASSYYPNQPQHF. DNA of the CDR3: TGTGCCAGCAGTTACTACCCTAATCAGCCCCAGCATTTT.

The rearrangement joins TRBV10-3 to TRBJ2-5, with 9 bases lining up with TRBD1. The CDR3 has 15 residues. Germline V CDR1 and CDR2: ENHRY, SYGVKD. Germline trimming cut 7 bases from V and 4 bases from J; bases unmatched to any gene: 10. Here the CDR3 reads CAITSGTGSAETQYF. The CDR3, as DNA: TGTGCCATCACCTCCGGGACAGGGAGTGCAGAGACCCAGTACTTC.

The J gene is TRBJ1-5, the V gene TRBV6-4, with no clear D. Trimming took off 4 bases at V and 5 bases at J, with 15 bases between the two ends. CDR1 is MRHNA, CDR2 SNTAGT, per germline. The CDR3 covers 15 residues. CDR3 sequence (DNA): TGTGCCAGCAGTGTCCCCCGGAGGTATCATCAGCCCCAGCATTTT. Protein sequence: CASSVPRRYHQPQHF.

CDR3 residues: CASLNSGTGYNEQFF. The CDR3 region has the DNA TGTGCCAGTCTGAACTCCGGGACAGGCTACAATGAGCAGTTCTTC. V gene TRBV28 combines with J gene TRBJ2-1, with 8 bases fitting TRBD1. Germline-derived CDR1 and CDR2 are MDHEN and SYDVKM. CDR3 length: 15 residues. Losses at the gene ends were 9 bases for V and 3 bases for J; bases not matched to a gene: 10.

A few counts support this clone. This chain links TRBV5-6 with TRBJ2-5; D perhaps matches TRBD1 (5 bases). In germline, CDR1 is SGHDT, CDR2 YYEEEE. V was pared by 3 bases and J by 5 bases, with 11 bases between. The CDR3 runs 13 residues. CDR3 bases: TGTGCCAGCAGCTCGCAGGGCCGCGAGACCCAGTACTTC. It yields the protein CASSSQGRETQYF.

The gene calls are TRBV2 and TRBJ1-4, with D perhaps matching TRBD1 (5 bases). Germline V CDR1 and CDR2: SNHLY, FYNNEI. V was trimmed by 4 bases and J by 8 bases, leaving 17 bases between them. CDR3 length: 15 residues. The CDR3 here is CASSGGLLKAEKLFF. The CDR3 DNA is TGTGCCAGCAGTGGGGGACTCCTCAAGGCGGAAAAACTGTTTTTT.

The chain joins TRBV5-1 to TRBJ2-3; TRBD1 aligns across 7 bases. V gave up 3 bases and J gave up 8 bases; unmatched junction bases: 12. The CDR3 totals 15 residues. CDR1 and CDR2 from the germline V gene are SGHRS and YFSETQ. CDR3 sequence reads: CASSYGTEGMGTQYF. CDR3 DNA sequence: TGCGCCAGCAGCTATGGGACAGAAGGAATGGGTACGCAGTATTTT.